Listed here are 21 T cell receptor beta chains from one sample, sequenced in a study of T cell changes during pregnancy in multiple sclerosis. The repertoire was sequenced with immunoSEQ multiplex PCR; TCRdb's copy has only in-frame clones and lacks some. This sample yields about 67,000 clones, of which approximately 92% are seen a single time; about 2.3% belongs to the top ten. This specimen was peripheral blood, taken in the first trimester of pregnancy. The receptors originated from a female donor with multiple sclerosis, enrolled in a pregnancy study.

The chain uses TRBV7-9 and TRBJ2-5, with TRBD2 matching 8 bases. The V gene's germline CDR1 is SEHNR and CDR2 FQNEAQ (reference sequence). The J segment lost 5 bases and the V segment lost 4 bases, leaving 6 bases of the junction unmatched. This CDR3 spans 14 amino acids. Written as DNA, the CDR3 is TGTGCCAGCAGCTGGCTAGGCGGGGGGGAGACCCAGTACTTC. It yields the protein CASSWLGGGETQYF.

This rearrangement joins TRBV30 to TRBJ2-1; D is possibly TRBD2 (7 bases). The germline CDR1 and CDR2 sequences are GTSNPN and SVGIG (reference sequence). The CDR3 extends over 12 amino acids. V was clipped by 5 bases and J by 10 bases, with 15 bases between them. The CDR3 nucleotides read TGTGCCTGGCCATCCGGGGGGCTAGAGCAGTTCTTC. As protein: CAWPSGGLEQFF.

This clone occurred once. This chain uses TRBV4-1 with TRBJ2-5; 13 nucleotides agree with TRBD2. V was pared by 2 bases and J by 4 bases, with 10 bases of the junction left unmatched. Germline V gives CDR1 MGHRA, CDR2 YSYEKL. This CDR3 region has 18 residues. CDR3 loop: CASSQLLAGGPSGETQYF. The CDR3 nucleotides are TGCGCCAGCAGCCAACTACTAGCGGGAGGGCCCTCTGGAGAGACCCAGTACTTC.

The V gene is TRBV7-9, the J gene TRBJ1-2; D is perhaps TRBD1 (6 bases). V was shortened by 6 bases and J by 4 bases, with 12 bases between the two germline ends. Germline CDR1 reads SEHNR; CDR2 reads FQNEAQ (reference sequence). CDR3 length equals 13 residues. The CDR3 DNA reads as TGTGCCAGCAGTTCCGACAGGCTCTATGGCTACACCTTC. Its protein is CASSSDRLYGYTF.

V and J are TRBV5-4 and TRBJ2-2, with TRBD2 identical over 14 bases. This CDR3 comprises 16 residues. Trimming cost V 5 bases and J 5 bases; bases outside gene matches: 5. Germline V gene lookup returns CDR1 SGHNT and CDR2 YYREEE (reference sequence). This CDR3 reads CASSYGTSGRTGELFF. The DNA of the CDR3 is TGTGCCAGCAGTTATGGGACTAGCGGGAGAACCGGGGAGCTGTTTTTT. The full variable domain, with the rest looked up from reference TRBV5-4 and TRBJ2-2, is ETGVTQSPTHLIKTRGQQVTLRCSSQSGHNTVSWYQQALGQGPQFIFQYYREEENGRGNFPPRFSGLQFPNYSSELNVNALELDDSALYLCASSYGTSGRTGELFFGEGSRLTVL.

This chain connects TRBV30 to TRBJ1-2, with D possibly matching TRBD1 (5 bases). This CDR3 region has 13 residues. V was pared by 3 bases and J by 8 bases, with 16 bases between. The V gene's germline CDR1 is GTSNPN and CDR2 SVGIG (reference sequence). DNA of the CDR3: TGTGCCTGGAGCCTGCAGGGTATGGAAGGCTACACCTTC. Its translation is CAWSLQGMEGYTF.

The chain joins TRBV30 to TRBJ2-1; no clear D gene. V gave up 4 bases and J gave up 3 bases, with 13 bases separating them. CDR1 and CDR2 (germline): GTSNPN, SVGIG (reference sequence). The CDR3 covers 14 residues. In DNA form, the CDR3 reads TGTGCCTGGACTGATGGCGGATTCTACAATGAGCAGTTCTTC. This sequence encodes CAWTDGGFYNEQFF.

This chain connects TRBV5-5 to TRBJ1-3; D is unclear. CDR3 length equals 16 residues. Trimming shortened V by 0 bases and J by 4 bases, and 14 bases separated the two germline ends. Germline CDR1 is SGHKS and CDR2 is YYEKEE (reference sequence). The CDR3 loop is CASSLELRVLGNTIYF. CDR3 coding DNA: TGTGCCAGCAGCTTGGAATTGAGGGTCCTCGGAAACACCATATATTTT.

This chain joins TRBV19 and TRBJ1-6, with TRBD1 as a possible D gene (6 bases). Trimming pared 1 base from V and 5 bases from J, leaving 15 bases between. The CDR3 runs 17 residues. CDR1 and CDR2 from the germline V gene are LNHDA and SQIVND (reference sequence). CDR3 region: CASSIVGTGPHNSPLHF. In DNA form, the CDR3 reads TGTGCCAGTAGTATAGTTGGTACAGGGCCACATAATTCACCCCTCCACTTT.

The CDR3 coding sequence is TGTGCCAGCAGCGTAGGAGATGGGACCCAGTACTTC. Protein: CASSVGDGTQYF. The gene calls are TRBV9 and TRBJ2-5; D unclear. V lost 0 bases, J lost 7 bases, and 7 bases lay in between. This CDR3 region has 12 residues. Looked up from germline, CDR1 is SGDLS and CDR2 is YYNGEE.

The rearrangement links TRBV15 to TRBJ2-1; 8 bases are shared with TRBD2. With 7 bases clipped from V and 5 bases from J, the junction kept 4 bases outside the gene matches. This CDR3 region has 13 residues. Looked up from germline, CDR1 is LNHNV and CDR2 is YYDKDF (reference sequence). This chain's CDR3 is CATKRESNNEQFF. The CDR3 DNA reads as TGTGCCACCAAGCGGGAGTCTAACAATGAGCAGTTCTTC. Full variable domain (missing parts from reference TRBV15 and TRBJ2-1): DAMVIQNPRYQVTQFGKPVTLSCSQTLNHNVMYWYQQKSSQAPKLLFHYYDKDFNNEADTPDNFQSRRPNTSFCFLDIRSPGLGDTAMYLCATKRESNNEQFFGPGTRLTVL.

V and J are TRBV11-3 and TRBJ2-1, with 9 positions matching TRBD2. This CDR3 region has 15 residues. Germline CDR1 SGHNT, CDR2 YENEEA. V trimming: 4 bases; J trimming: 3 bases; junction bases outside the gene matches: 4. The CDR3 DNA is TGTGCCAGCAGCTCTAGCGGGACGGGCTACAATGAGCAGTTCTTC. Protein: CASSSSGTGYNEQFF.

The rearrangement joins TRBV6-1 to TRBJ2-1, with 11 bases lining up with TRBD2. V shed 2 bases and J 3 bases; nucleotides not matched to a gene: 3. CDR1 and CDR2 (germline): MNHNS, SASEGT. This CDR3 spans 16 amino acids. The CDR3 nucleotides read TGTGCCAGCAGTGAAAGGACTAGCGGGTACTACAATGAGCAGTTCTTC. This encodes CASSERTSGYYNEQFF.

This rearrangement joins TRBV6-6 to TRBJ1-1, with 7 bases lining up with TRBD1. This CDR3 comprises 14 residues. Germline trimming cut 6 bases from V and 4 bases from J; bases unmatched to any gene: 8. From germline, CDR1 is MNHNY and CDR2 SVGAGI (reference sequence). Here the CDR3 reads CASSLPRQGTEAFF. CDR3 DNA: TGTGCCAGCAGCTTACCTCGACAGGGCACTGAAGCTTTCTTT.

This sequence joins TRBV6-5 and TRBJ1-1; the D is unclear. Germline CDR1 is MNHEY and CDR2 is SVGAGI. The CDR3 is made up of 13 amino acids. V lost 11 bases and J lost 4, with 17 bases in between. CDR3 nucleotide sequence: TGTGCCTTAGGACGGGTAGGAGGCACTGAAGCTTTCTTT. Encoded protein: CALGRVGGTEAFF.

This clone was counted once. The chain recombines TRBV6-1 with TRBJ1-5; possibly TRBD1 for D (6 bases). Trimming took 3 bases from V and 5 from J, leaving 8 bases between them. Germline V lookup: CDR1 MNHNS, CDR2 SASEGT. The CDR3 loop spans 13 amino acids. As DNA, the CDR3 is TGTGCCAGCAGTGAGACAGGTTATCAGCCCCAGCATTTT. Its protein is CASSETGYQPQHF.

The chain combines TRBV6-5 with TRBJ2-7; 9 positions match TRBD1. Per the germline V gene, CDR1 is MNHEY and CDR2 is SVGAGI. The junction had 8 bases not matched to a gene; V was cut back by 5 bases and J by 6 bases. The CDR3 extends over 14 amino acids. As DNA, the CDR3 is TGTGCCAGCAGTCCGGGACAGGGATTTAGCGAGCAGTACTTC. It codes for CASSPGQGFSEQYF.

V gene TRBV2 combines with J gene TRBJ2-5; 12 bases fit TRBD1. V lost 4 bases, J lost 5 bases, and 5 bases stayed unmatched. CDR1 is SNHLY and CDR2 is FYNNEI in the germline V gene. This CDR3 spans 15 amino acids. CDR3 in DNA: TGTGCCAGCAGTGTGGGGACAGGGGGCTCTGAGACCCAGTACTTC. Its translation: CASSVGTGGSETQYF.

The chain has TRBV30 and TRBJ1-2, with 8 bases that match TRBD1. V was pared by 0 bases and J by 2 bases, with 5 bases of the junction left unmatched. From germline, CDR1 is GTSNPN and CDR2 SVGIG (reference sequence). This CDR3 has 15 amino acids. CDR3 residues: CAWSVPGTGNYGYTF. Here the CDR3 DNA reads TGTGCCTGGAGTGTACCCGGGACAGGAAACTATGGCTACACCTTC.

The J gene is TRBJ2-7, the V gene TRBV19, with a tentative D call TRBD1 (6 bases). Per the germline V gene, CDR1 is LNHDA and CDR2 is SQIVND (reference sequence). The CDR3 extends over 13 amino acids. The germline V and J ends were trimmed by 5 bases and 6 bases, with 14 bases remaining between them. The CDR3 DNA is TGTGCCAGTAGTTTGGGGGCAGGGTTCGAGCAGTACTTC. It yields the protein CASSLGAGFEQYF.

The rearrangement joins TRBV19 to TRBJ1-1; a weak D match, TRBD1 (6 bases). V shed 7 bases and J shed 4 bases, with 16 bases lying between them. The CDR3 contains 14 residues. The V gene's germline CDR1 is LNHDA and CDR2 SQIVND (reference sequence). The CDR3 here is CASKYPGQITEAFF. The DNA of the CDR3 is TGTGCCAGTAAATACCCCGGACAGATCACTGAAGCTTTCTTT. The full variable domain, completed using reference TRBV19 and TRBJ1-1, is DGGITQSPKYLFRKEGQNVTLSCEQNLNHDAMYWYRQDPGQGLRLIYYSQIVNDFQKGDIAEGYSVSREKKESFPLTVTSAQKNPTAFYLCASKYPGQITEAFFGQGTRLTVV.